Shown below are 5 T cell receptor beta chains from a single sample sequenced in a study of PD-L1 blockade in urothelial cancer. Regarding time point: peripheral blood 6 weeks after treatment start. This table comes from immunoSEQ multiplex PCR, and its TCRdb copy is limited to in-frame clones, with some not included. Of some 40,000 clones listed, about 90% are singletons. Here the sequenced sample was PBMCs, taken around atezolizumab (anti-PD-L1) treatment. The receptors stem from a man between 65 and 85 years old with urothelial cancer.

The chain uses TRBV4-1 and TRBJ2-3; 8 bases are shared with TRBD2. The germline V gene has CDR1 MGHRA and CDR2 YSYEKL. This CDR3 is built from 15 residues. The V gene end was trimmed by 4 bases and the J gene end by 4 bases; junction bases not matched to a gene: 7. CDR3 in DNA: TGCGCCAGCAGCCGACCGGGACTAGAAGCAGATACGCAGTATTTT. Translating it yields CASSRPGLEADTQYF.

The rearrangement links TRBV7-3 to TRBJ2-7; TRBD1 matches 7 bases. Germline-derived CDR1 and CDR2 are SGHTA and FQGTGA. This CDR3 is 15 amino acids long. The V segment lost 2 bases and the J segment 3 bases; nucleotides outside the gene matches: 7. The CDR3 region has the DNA TGTGCCAGCAGCTTAGAGGGGGCAGGGGGCTACGAGCAGTACTTC. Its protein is CASSLEGAGGYEQYF.

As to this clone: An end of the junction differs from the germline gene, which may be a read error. The CDR3 loop is CASSGRGGGLNAGELFF. CDR3 sequence (DNA): TGTGCCAGCAGCGGAAGGGGAGGGGGGTTGAACGCCGGGGAGCTGTTTTTT. V gene TRBV11-2 combines with J gene TRBJ2-2, with D possibly being TRBD2 (7 bases). The CDR3 length is 17 residues. Per the germline V gene, CDR1 is SGHAT and CDR2 is FQNNGV.

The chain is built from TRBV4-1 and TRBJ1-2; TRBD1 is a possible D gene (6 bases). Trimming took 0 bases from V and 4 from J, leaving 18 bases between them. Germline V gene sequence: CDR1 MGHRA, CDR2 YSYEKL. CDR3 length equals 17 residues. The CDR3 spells CASSQERGAGQGYGYTF. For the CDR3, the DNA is TGCGCCAGCAGCCAAGAACGGGGGGCGGGGCAGGGCTATGGCTACACCTTC.

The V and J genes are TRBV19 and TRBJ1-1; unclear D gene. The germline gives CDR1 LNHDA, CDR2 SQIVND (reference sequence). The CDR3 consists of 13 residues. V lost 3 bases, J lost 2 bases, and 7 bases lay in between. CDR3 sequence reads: CASSMGQNTEAFF. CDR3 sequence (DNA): TGTGCCAGTAGTATGGGCCAAAACACTGAAGCTTTCTTT.